The 21 T cell receptor beta chains presented below share a single source sample, sequenced in a study of T cell changes during pregnancy in multiple sclerosis. The method was immunoSEQ multiplex PCR; TCRdb's version includes in-frame clones alone and lacks a portion of them. The repertoire holds around 92,000 clones, with approximately 95% as singletons. The input for sequencing was peripheral blood, taken after pregnancy. The receptors here all came from a female donor with multiple sclerosis, enrolled in a pregnancy study.

This clone appeared once. The chain employs TRBV28 and TRBJ2-7, with D possibly being TRBD2 (5 bases). The CDR3 extends over 14 amino acids. V was trimmed by 4 bases and J by 3 bases, leaving 13 bases between them. The germline V gene encodes CDR1 MDHEN and CDR2 SYDVKM. The CDR3, as DNA: TGTGCCAGCAGTTACGCGGGTTCACTCTACGAGCAGTACTTC. It specifies CASSYAGSLYEQYF. The full variable domain, with the rest looked up from reference TRBV28 and TRBJ2-7, is DVKVTQSSRYLVKRTGEKVFLECVQDMDHENMFWYRQDPGLGLRLIYFSYDVKMKEKGDIPEGYSVSREKKERFSLILESASTNQTSMYLCASSYAGSLYEQYFGPGTRLTVT.

In this sample, this clone turned up once. The gene calls are TRBV19 and TRBJ1-4; D unresolved. The V end lost 4 bases, the J end lost 4 bases, and 7 bases lay between the germline ends. Germline V gene data show CDR1 as LNHDA and CDR2 as SQIVND (reference sequence). This CDR3 has 13 residues. The CDR3: CASSRAYNEKLFF. CDR3 DNA sequence: TGTGCCAGTAGTAGGGCCTATAATGAAAAACTGTTTTTT.

V gene TRBV19 combines with J gene TRBJ2-1, with 12 bases aligning to TRBD2. The length of the CDR3 is 18 residues. The V gene end was trimmed by 1 base and the J gene end by 9 bases; junction bases not matched to a gene: 13. In germline, CDR1 is LNHDA, CDR2 SQIVND (reference sequence). The CDR3 nucleotides are TGTGCCAGTAGTATAGGAAGACTAGCGGGAGCGGAAACCCTTGAGCAGTTCTTC. Translating it yields CASSIGRLAGAETLEQFF. The full variable domain, with the rest looked up from reference TRBV19 and TRBJ2-1, is DGGITQSPKYLFRKEGQNVTLSCEQNLNHDAMYWYRQDPGQGLRLIYYSQIVNDFQKGDIAEGYSVSREKKESFPLTVTSAQKNPTAFYLCASSIGRLAGAETLEQFFGPGTRLTVL.

This CDR3 is CASSPSGSIAETQYF. The DNA of the CDR3 is TGTGCCAGCAGTCCTAGCGGGAGCATCGCAGAGACCCAGTACTTC. The V call is TRBV2, the J call TRBJ2-5; 10 positions agree with TRBD2. The CDR3 extends over 15 amino acids. J gave up 4 bases and V 5 bases, and 7 bases lay outside the gene matches. CDR1 is SNHLY, CDR2 FYNNEI, per germline. The full variable domain, rest sourced from reference TRBV2 and TRBJ2-5, is EPEVTQTPSHQVTQMGQEVILRCVPISNHLYFYWYRQILGQKVEFLVSFYNNEISEKSEIFDDQFSVERPDGSNFTLKIRSTKLEDSAMYFCASSPSGSIAETQYFGPGTRLLVL.

This sequence joins TRBV4-2 and TRBJ1-2; tentative D call: TRBD1 (5 bases). V was shortened by 4 bases and J by 5 bases, with 14 bases between the two germline ends. Germline lookup yields CDR1 LGHNA and CDR2 YNFKEQ. The CDR3 loop spans 14 amino acids. The CDR3 loop is CASSPGGEGYGYTF. Written as DNA, the CDR3 is TGTGCCAGCAGCCCCGGGGGGGAAGGGTATGGCTACACCTTC.

V gene TRBV6-5 combines with J gene TRBJ1-5; D is ambiguous. V was pared by 7 bases and J by 9 bases, with 16 bases between. The germline V gene has CDR1 MNHEY and CDR2 SVGAGI. The CDR3 runs to 13 residues. DNA for the CDR3: TGTGCCAGCAAAGGCAGACTAAAGGGGCCCCAGCATTTT. Translating it yields CASKGRLKGPQHF.

This sequence joins TRBV7-9 and TRBJ2-7, with D unclear. Germline values: CDR1 SEHNR, CDR2 FQNEAQ (reference sequence). The CDR3 spans 14 residues. The V and J ends lost 4 bases and 4 bases respectively, with 14 bases between them. Written as DNA, the CDR3 is TGTGCCAGCAGCTCAACAGCCAACCCGTACGAGCAGTACTTC. Its translation: CASSSTANPYEQYF.

This CDR3 is CASSRPGQGKGGYTF. The CDR3 region has the DNA TGTGCCAGCAGTCGACCAGGACAGGGGAAGGGTGGCTACACCTTC. The chain links TRBV27 to TRBJ1-2; the match to TRBD1 covers 9 bases. The CDR3 sequence is 15 residues long. V trimming: 5 bases; J trimming: 7 bases; junction bases outside the gene matches: 11. CDR1 MNHEY and CDR2 SMNVEV come from the germline V gene (reference sequence).

The V call is TRBV28, the J call TRBJ1-1, with a possible D match to TRBD1 (6 bases). The CDR3 runs 13 residues. Germline CDR1 and CDR2: MDHEN and SYDVKM. V lost 3 bases and J 6 bases, leaving 11 bases between the germline ends. CDR3 region: CASSLDSRAEAFF. CDR3 bases: TGTGCCAGCAGTTTGGACAGTCGGGCTGAAGCTTTCTTT.

The chain couples TRBV9 to TRBJ1-4; a possible D gene is TRBD1 (6 bases). CDR1 and CDR2 from the germline V gene are SGDLS and YYNGEE. The ends were cut back, 0 bases at V and 5 bases at J, with 11 bases in the middle. CDR3 length: 15 amino acids. CDR3 region: CASSVDGTYNEKLFF. The CDR3 DNA is TGTGCCAGCAGCGTAGACGGGACATACAATGAAAAACTGTTTTTT.

The V call is TRBV27, the J call TRBJ1-5; D might be TRBD1 (5 bases). Germline V gene lookup returns CDR1 MNHEY and CDR2 SMNVEV (reference sequence). Deletions cut 0 bases from V and 4 bases from J, with 7 bases between. CDR3 length equals 14 residues. For the CDR3, the DNA is TGTGCCAGCAGTTTATCCGACAGTAATCAGCCCCAGCATTTT. The encoded protein is CASSLSDSNQPQHF.

This clone was recorded once. CDR3 nucleotides: TGTGCCATCAGTGAAGAGGGGGACTATGGCTACACCTTC. Translated: CAISEEGDYGYTF. The chain joins TRBV10-3 to TRBJ1-2, with D possibly matching TRBD1 (6 bases). The CDR3 runs 13 residues. Germline values: CDR1 ENHRY, CDR2 SYGVKD. V dropped 3 bases and J dropped 3 bases, with 8 bases sitting between them.

The rearrangement joins TRBV5-1 to TRBJ2-7; tentative D call: TRBD1 (5 bases). From germline, CDR1 is SGHRS and CDR2 YFSETQ. CDR3 length: 16 amino acids. V gave up 4 bases and J gave up 12 bases, with 29 bases separating them. The CDR3 DNA is TGCGCCAGCAGCCTGACAGCCTACGGGCCCGAAGGGGCCTGGTACTTC. It codes for CASSLTAYGPEGAWYF.

This clone has just one count. J is TRBJ2-3 and V is TRBV4-3; TRBD2 matches at 7 bases. V was clipped by 1 base and J by 3 bases; unmatched bases: 7. In germline, CDR1 is LGHNA, CDR2 YSLEER. This CDR3 has 16 residues. The CDR3 is CASSQAPGTTTDTQYF. The CDR3 nucleotides read TGCGCCAGCAGCCAAGCGCCCGGGACTACTACAGATACGCAGTATTTT.

The chain carries TRBV6-1 and TRBJ2-7; D possibly corresponds to TRBD2 (6 bases). CDR1 MNHNS and CDR2 SASEGT come from the germline V gene. Trimming cost V 2 bases and J 1 base, with 12 bases left between them. The CDR3 runs 15 residues. CDR3 amino acids: CASSETSPLSYEQYF. In DNA form, the CDR3 reads TGTGCCAGCAGTGAAACTAGCCCACTTTCCTACGAGCAGTACTTC.

The chain is built from TRBV2 and TRBJ2-7; D may be TRBD2 (5 bases). V was trimmed by 4 bases and J by 3 bases, leaving 19 bases between them. CDR3 size: 16 residues. Per germline, CDR1 SNHLY and CDR2 FYNNEI. Here the CDR3 DNA reads TGTGCCAGCAGTGGGGAAGTGCTCTTCGGGGACTACGAGCAGTACTTC. Its translation: CASSGEVLFGDYEQYF.

J is TRBJ2-3 and V is TRBV6-1; the D is unclear. The germline gives CDR1 MNHNS, CDR2 SASEGT. The CDR3 has 13 residues. V lost 8 bases and J 5 bases, leaving 14 bases between the germline ends. The CDR3 here is CASAYRLQDTQYF. CDR3 in DNA: TGTGCCAGCGCTTACAGATTACAAGATACGCAGTATTTT.

The genes are TRBV7-6 and TRBJ2-5, with 7 bases lining up with TRBD1. This CDR3 comprises 13 residues. V trimming: 4 bases; J trimming: 5 bases; junction bases outside the gene matches: 4. Looked up from germline, CDR1 is SGHVS and CDR2 is FNYEAQ. In nucleotides, the CDR3 is TGTGCCAGCAGCTATACAGGGGTGGAGACCCAGTACTTC. Translating it yields CASSYTGVETQYF. The complete variable domain, with remaining parts taken from reference TRBV7-6 and TRBJ2-5, reads GAGVSQSPRYKVTKRGQDVALRCDPISGHVSLYWYRQALGQGPEFLTYFNYEAQQDKSGLPNDRFSAERPEGSISTLTIQRTEQRDSAMYRCASSYTGVETQYFGPGTRLLVL.

V usage is TRBV27 and J usage is TRBJ2-1; the match to TRBD2 covers 7 bases. CDR3 length: 14 residues. Germline values: CDR1 MNHEY, CDR2 SMNVEV (reference sequence). Trimming took 3 bases from V and 3 from J; bases not matched to a gene: 2. The CDR3, as DNA: TGTGCCAGCAGTTTTGGACTAGGCTACAATGAGCAGTTCTTC. Residues: CASSFGLGYNEQFF.

The V call is TRBV18, the J call TRBJ2-7, with TRBD2 matching over 12 bases. Per the germline V gene, CDR1 is KGHSH and CDR2 is LQKENI. CDR3 length: 17 residues. V lost 2 bases and J lost 9; bases outside the gene matches: 14. The CDR3 sequence: CASSPRGLAGSQSGQYF. The CDR3, as DNA: TGTGCCAGCTCACCAAGAGGACTAGCGGGATCCCAAAGTGGGCAGTACTTC.

The V gene is TRBV2, the J gene TRBJ1-4; tentative D call: TRBD1 (6 bases). The CDR3 has 15 residues. Germline lookup yields CDR1 SNHLY and CDR2 FYNNEI. V was pared by 7 bases and J by 6 bases, with 18 bases between. The CDR3 coding sequence is TGTGCCAGCACAACTCAACAGGGAGCTGATGAAAAACTGTTTTTT. It yields the protein CASTTQQGADEKLFF.